The entry that follows covers one T cell receptor (beta chain) sequence. This table comes from immunoSEQ multiplex PCR, and its TCRdb copy is limited to in-frame clones, with some not included. The profile shows fewer than 200,000 clones, around 73% of them singletons. The data originate from a study of blood T cell repertoires in COVID-19. Germline lookup yields CDR1 SGHDT and CDR2 YYEEEE. J was trimmed by 0 bases and V by 1 base; bases with no gene match: 5. The CDR3 length is 16 residues. The source material was PBMCs or T cells enriched from blood (not recorded which). The source is a woman aged 45 to 65 who had recovered from COVID-19. The genes are TRBV5-6 and TRBJ2-7, with 9 bases fitting TRBD1. The CDR3 region is CASSLFGTGRSYEQYF. For the CDR3, the DNA is TGTGCCAGCAGCTTGTTTGGGACAGGGCGCTCCTACGAGCAGTACTTC.